The 2 T cell receptor beta chains below were found in one sample sequenced in a study of cytomegalovirus exposure and HLA in healthy donors (dated by TCRdb to 2017 to 2019). Preparation of the library involved the immunoSEQ multiplex PCR assay. TCRdb provides this immuneACCESS table in a form limited to in-frame rearrangements. Some clones are lacking; in checked studies, under half of them reflect an unresolved V gene, and why the rest are absent is not known. The table for this sample lists about 120,000 clones; 88% of them were counted only once. The ten largest clones represent more than 1.5% of the sample. Sample: PBMCs. These receptors were obtained from a man aged 18 to 29 in good health and CMV-seronegative.

The chain employs TRBV27 and TRBJ2-7; 13 bases match TRBD2. Germline values: CDR1 MNHEY, CDR2 SMNVEV (reference sequence). V shed 4 bases and J 3 bases; nucleotides not matched to a gene: 12. The CDR3 covers 18 residues. The CDR3 spells CASSSAIGLAGAVYEQYF. For the CDR3, the DNA is TGTGCCAGCAGTTCGGCAATCGGACTAGCGGGAGCAGTCTACGAGCAGTACTTC.

This clone came up a few times. V and J are TRBV2 and TRBJ2-7; D might be TRBD2 (5 bases). Trimming shortened V by 4 bases and J by 4 bases, and 11 bases separated the two germline ends. The CDR3 loop spans 13 amino acids. CDR1 and CDR2 from the germline V gene are SNHLY and FYNNEI. CDR3 nucleotide sequence: TGTGCCAGCAGTGCAGGAACTAGTTACGAGCAGTACTTC. Its protein product is CASSAGTSYEQYF.